This TCR beta chain was retrieved from a study of T cells after yellow fever vaccination. Regarding the study as a whole: Though it reached lower strength, the secondary response hit its peak faster, day 5 versus 15.

This clonotype occurred a few times. The antigen is undetermined. This CDR3 is 18 amino acids long. Looked up from germline, CDR1 is SGHRS and CDR2 is YFSETQ. Trimming removed 3 bases from V and 3 bases from J; junction bases left unmatched: 11. Template switching by 5'RACE produced TCR cDNA, adding a universal primer site and UMIs. Each CDR3 protein gets one entry after TCRdb re-called the 5' RACE reads with MiXCR. The table has more than 300,000 distinct CDR3 sequences, around 4.5% seen once. V and J are TRBV5-1 and TRBJ2-1; 11 bases match TRBD2. The sequences come from PBMCs, collected 15 days after the yellow fever booster vaccination. This clonotype was obtained from a man younger than 35 who received the YFV17D yellow fever vaccine. CDR3 region: CASSSVGSGGAGYNEQFF. The CDR3 region has the DNA TGCGCCAGCAGCTCGGTTGGTAGCGGGGGGGCGGGCTACAATGAGCAGTTCTTC.